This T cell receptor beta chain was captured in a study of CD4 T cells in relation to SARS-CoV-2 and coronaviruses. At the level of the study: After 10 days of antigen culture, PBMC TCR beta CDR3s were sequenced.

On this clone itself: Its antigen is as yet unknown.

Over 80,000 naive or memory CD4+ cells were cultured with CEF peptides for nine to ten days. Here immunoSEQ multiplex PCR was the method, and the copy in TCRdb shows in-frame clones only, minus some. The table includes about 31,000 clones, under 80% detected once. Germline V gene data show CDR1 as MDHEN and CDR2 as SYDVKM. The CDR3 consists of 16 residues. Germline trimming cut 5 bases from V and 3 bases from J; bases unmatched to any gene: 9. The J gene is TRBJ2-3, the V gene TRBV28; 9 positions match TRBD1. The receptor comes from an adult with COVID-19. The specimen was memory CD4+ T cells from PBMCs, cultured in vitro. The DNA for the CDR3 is TGTGCCAGCAGTAGATATACAGGGGGCGAAACAGATACGCAGTATTTT. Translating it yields CASSRYTGGETDTQYF.